The sample holds many counts of the clone carrying this T cell receptor beta chain. The sample belongs to a study of blood T cells in healthy people across ages. The trim removed 5 bases at V and 7 bases at J, leaving 7 bases unmatched. The V gene's germline CDR1 is SGHTA and CDR2 FQGNSA. The CDR3 spans 13 residues. Alongside a J-beta primer mix, a sample-barcoded 5' primer served in a second PCR lasting roughly 7 to 11 cycles. A single record per CDR3 protein comes from TCRdb applying MiXCR to the 5' RACE reads. The data hold 1.5 million to 2 million distinct CDR3 sequences, with roughly 27% observed a single time.

The sample consisted of blood. V gene TRBV7-2 combines with J gene TRBJ2-7; 8 bases agree with TRBD2. The sequence derives from a woman aged 25 to 39 in good health. The CDR3 spells CASSTGRGWEQYF. In DNA, the CDR3 is TGTGCCAGCAGCACCGGGAGGGGCTGGGAGCAGTACTTC.